This T cell receptor beta chain was documented in a study of CD8+ T cells in alopecia areata. As the sequencing template, cDNA was produced by extracting RNA and reverse transcribing it. Sequenced by immunoSEQ multiplex PCR; TCRdb stores in-frame clones only, minus some. Here the sample spans 150,000 to 200,000 clones, less than 80% being singletons. Germline V gene sequence: CDR1 LNHDA, CDR2 SQIVND (reference sequence). This CDR3 contains 19 residues. V was clipped by 1 base and J by 2 bases, with 18 bases between them. Documented treatment: oral pan-JAK inhibitor, 5-10 mg twice daily. The chain uses TRBV19 and TRBJ2-6; D may be TRBD2 (6 bases). The sequence came from a human donor with alopecia areata. The specimen comprised CD4+ T cells sorted from blood, sampled at week 24, from a patient treated with tofacitinib. The CDR3 loop reads CASSIGWRGVSAGANVLTF. Written as DNA, the CDR3 is TGTGCCAGTAGTATAGGTTGGAGGGGAGTATCGGCTGGGGCCAACGTCCTGACTTTC.